This T cell receptor beta chain came from a study of blood T cell repertoires in COVID-19. CDR3 length: 13 amino acids. Trimming pared 6 bases from V and 4 bases from J, leaving 10 bases between. Clones were sequenced by immunoSEQ multiplex PCR, and TCRdb holds only the in-frame ones, with some missing. The sample contains some 47,000 clones, roughly nine tenths of which appear only once. The sequencing sample was made of peripheral blood. This sequence originates from a woman aged 80 or older in a cohort sampled during active or convalescent COVID-19. The chain carries TRBV12-3 or TRBV12-4 and TRBJ1-5; possibly TRBD1 for D (5 bases). CDR3 DNA sequence: TGTGCCAGCAGCCGCGGGGCAAATCAGCCCCAGCATTTT. Translation gives CASSRGANQPQHF.